The next 3 T cell receptor beta chains were all read from a single sample in a study of blood T cells in healthy people across ages. Using a J-beta primer mix together with a sample-barcoded 5' primer, a second PCR was run for roughly 6 to 11 cycles. TCRdb passed the 5' RACE reads through MiXCR, listing each CDR3 protein once. Here the sample spans approximately 810,000 distinct CDR3 sequences, around 34% being singletons. Source material: blood. These receptors were collected from a man aged 18 to 30 in good health.

This clonotype was seen a few times. The chain joins TRBV20-1 to TRBJ2-5, with TRBD2 matching over 7 bases. V dropped 6 bases and J dropped 3; count of bases not matched to a gene: 13. From germline, CDR1 is DFQATT and CDR2 SNEGSKA (reference sequence). The CDR3 sequence is 15 residues long. The CDR3 is CSARNLGLAEETQYF. CDR3 coding DNA: TGCAGTGCCCGTAACCTGGGGCTAGCGGAAGAGACCCAGTACTTC.

In its sample, this clonotype was seen many times. Compared with germline, one end of the junction differs, possibly owing to a read error. The chain uses TRBV12-3 or TRBV12-4 and TRBJ1-2, with D possibly matching TRBD1 (5 bases). This CDR3 has 13 residues. This chain's CDR3 is CASSQGANYGYTF. The DNA of the CDR3 is TGCGCCAGCAGCCAAGGGGCCAACTATGGCTACACCTTC.

At least ten counts were recorded for this clonotype. The chain carries TRBV24-1 and TRBJ1-2, with unresolved D. This CDR3 spans 12 amino acids. Germline lookup yields CDR1 KGHDR and CDR2 SFDVKD. V lost 0 bases to trimming and J lost 4 bases, with 2 bases between them. The DNA of the CDR3 is TGTGCCACCAGTGATTTGACCTATGGCTACACCTTC. This translates into CATSDLTYGYTF.